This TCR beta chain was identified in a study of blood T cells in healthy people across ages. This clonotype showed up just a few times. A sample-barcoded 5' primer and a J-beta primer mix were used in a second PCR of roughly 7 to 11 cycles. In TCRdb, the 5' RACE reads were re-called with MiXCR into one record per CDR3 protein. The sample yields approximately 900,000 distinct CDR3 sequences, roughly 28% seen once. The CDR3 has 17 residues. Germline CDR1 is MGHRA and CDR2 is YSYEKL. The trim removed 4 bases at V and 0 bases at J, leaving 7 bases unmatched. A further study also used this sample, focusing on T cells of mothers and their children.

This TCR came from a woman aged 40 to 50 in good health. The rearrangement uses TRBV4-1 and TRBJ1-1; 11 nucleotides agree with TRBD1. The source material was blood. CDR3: CASSPDRGPPLNTEAFF. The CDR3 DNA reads TGCGCCAGCAGCCCGGACAGGGGGCCCCCCTTGAACACTGAAGCTTTCTTT.